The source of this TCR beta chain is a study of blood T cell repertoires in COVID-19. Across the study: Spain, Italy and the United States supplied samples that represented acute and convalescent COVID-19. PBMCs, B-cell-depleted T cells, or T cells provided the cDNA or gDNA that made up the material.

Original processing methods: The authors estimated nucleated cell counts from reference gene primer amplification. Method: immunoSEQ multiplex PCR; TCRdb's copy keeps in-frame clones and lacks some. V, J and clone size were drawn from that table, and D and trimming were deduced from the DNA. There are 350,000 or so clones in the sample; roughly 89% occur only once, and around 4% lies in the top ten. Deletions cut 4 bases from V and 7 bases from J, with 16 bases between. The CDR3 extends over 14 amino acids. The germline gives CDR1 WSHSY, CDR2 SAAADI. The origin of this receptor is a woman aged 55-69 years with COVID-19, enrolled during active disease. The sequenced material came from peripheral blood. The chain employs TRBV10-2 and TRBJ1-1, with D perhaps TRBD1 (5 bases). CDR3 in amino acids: CASSGVGQLNEAFF. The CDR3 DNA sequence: TGCGCCAGCAGTGGGGTCGGACAACTGAATGAAGCTTTCTTT.